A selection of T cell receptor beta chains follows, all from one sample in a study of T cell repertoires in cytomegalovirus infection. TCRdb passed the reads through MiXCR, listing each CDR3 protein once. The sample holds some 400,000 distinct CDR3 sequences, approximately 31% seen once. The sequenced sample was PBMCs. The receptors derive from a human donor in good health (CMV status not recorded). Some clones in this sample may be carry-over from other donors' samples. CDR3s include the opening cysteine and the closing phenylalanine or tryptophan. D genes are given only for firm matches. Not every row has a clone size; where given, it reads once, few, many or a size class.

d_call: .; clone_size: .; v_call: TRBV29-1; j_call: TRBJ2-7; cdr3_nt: TGCAGCGACATAAGGACGGGGACCCTGGGGGAGCAGTACTTC; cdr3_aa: CSDIRTGTLGEQYF
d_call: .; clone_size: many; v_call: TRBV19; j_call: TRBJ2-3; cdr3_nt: TGTGCCAGTAGTATACCGCGGACGGGGGCAGGGGATACGCAGTATTTT; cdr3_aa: CASSIPRTGAGDTQYF
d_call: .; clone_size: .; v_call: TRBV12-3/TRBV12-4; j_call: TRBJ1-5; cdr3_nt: TGTGCCAGCAACGAGAATAGCAATCAGCCCCAGCATTTT; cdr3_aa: CASNENSNQPQHF
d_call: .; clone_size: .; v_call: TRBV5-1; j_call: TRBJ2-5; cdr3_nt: TGCGCCAGCAGCGCCTTAAAAGAGACCCAGTACTTC; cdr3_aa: CASSALKETQYF
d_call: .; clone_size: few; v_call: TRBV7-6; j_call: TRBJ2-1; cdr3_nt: TGTGCCAGCAGCTTAGCTGGGGGGGCGGATGAGCAGTTCTTC; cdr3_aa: CASSLAGGADEQFF
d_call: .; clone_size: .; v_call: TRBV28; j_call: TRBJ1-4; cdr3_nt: TGTGCCAGCAGCGACAGTTTATCTAATGAAAAACTGTTTTTT; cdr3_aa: CASSDSLSNEKLFF
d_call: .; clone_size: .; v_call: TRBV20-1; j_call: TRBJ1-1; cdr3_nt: TGCAGTGCTAGGGCGGGAGCAGGGGCAGAGGATACTGAAGCTTTCTTT; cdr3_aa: CSARAGAGAEDTEAFF
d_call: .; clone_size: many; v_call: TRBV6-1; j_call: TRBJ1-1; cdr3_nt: TGTGCCAGCAGGAGGAGTAGGACTGAAGCTTTCTTT; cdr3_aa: CASRRSRTEAFF
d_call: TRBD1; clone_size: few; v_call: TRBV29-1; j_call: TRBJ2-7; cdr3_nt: TGCAGCGCTAAGACAGGGGGCTCCTACGAGCAGTACTTC; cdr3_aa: CSAKTGGSYEQYF
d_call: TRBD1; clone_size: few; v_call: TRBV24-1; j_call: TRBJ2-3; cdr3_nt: TGTGCCACCAGTGATTCGACAGGGCCCACAGATACGCAGTATTTT; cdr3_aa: CATSDSTGPTDTQYF
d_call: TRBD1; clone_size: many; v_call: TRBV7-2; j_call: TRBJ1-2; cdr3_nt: TGTGCCAGCAGCTACCGGACAGGGGATGGCTACACCTTC; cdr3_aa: CASSYRTGDGYTF
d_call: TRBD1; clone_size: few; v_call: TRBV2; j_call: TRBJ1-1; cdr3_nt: TGTGCCAGAGGGGGCGGTTACACTGAAGCTTTCTTT; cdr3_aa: CARGGGYTEAFF
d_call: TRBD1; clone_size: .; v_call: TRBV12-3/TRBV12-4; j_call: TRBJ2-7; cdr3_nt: TGTGCCAGCAGAAGTTCCGCGACAGGGGTGAGCTCCTACGAGCAGTACTTC; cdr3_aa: CASRSSATGVSSYEQYF
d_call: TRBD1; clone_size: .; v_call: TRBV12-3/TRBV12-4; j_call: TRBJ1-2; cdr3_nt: TGTGCCAGCAGTTTTGGGACAGGGACTAACTATGGCTACACCTTC; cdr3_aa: CASSFGTGTNYGYTF
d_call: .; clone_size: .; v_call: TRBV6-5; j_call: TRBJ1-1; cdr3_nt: TGTGCCAGCAGTTACTCAACAGGGTTCGCTTTCTTT; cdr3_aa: CASSYSTGFAFF
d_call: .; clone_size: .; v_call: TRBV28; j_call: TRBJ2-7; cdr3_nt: TGTGCCAGCAGTGGGGAAGCCCCCTCCTACGAGCAGTACTTC; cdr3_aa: CASSGEAPSYEQYF
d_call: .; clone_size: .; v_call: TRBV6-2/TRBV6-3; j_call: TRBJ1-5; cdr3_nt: TGTGCCAGCAGGGACACAGCCCATAGCAATCAGCCCCAGCATTTT; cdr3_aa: CASRDTAHSNQPQHF
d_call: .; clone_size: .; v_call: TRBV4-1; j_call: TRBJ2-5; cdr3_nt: TGCGCCAGCAGCCAAGATAGTAGCGTGTGGCAAGACACCCAGTACTTC; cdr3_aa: CASSQDSSVWQDTQYF
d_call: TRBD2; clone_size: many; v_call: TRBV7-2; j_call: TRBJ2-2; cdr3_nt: TGTGCCAGCAGCCTGCGGGGGTGGGACACCGGGGAGCTGTTTTTT; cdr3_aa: CASSLRGWDTGELFF
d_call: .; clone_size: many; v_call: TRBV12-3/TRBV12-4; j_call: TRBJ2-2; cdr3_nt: TGTGCCAGCAGTATACAGGGACCCGGGGAGCTGTTTTTT; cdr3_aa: CASSIQGPGELFF
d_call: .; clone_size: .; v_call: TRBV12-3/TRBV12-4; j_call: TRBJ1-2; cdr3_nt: TGTGCCAGCAGTTCTAGGGTCTCTGGCTACACCTTC; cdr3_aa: CASSSRVSGYTF
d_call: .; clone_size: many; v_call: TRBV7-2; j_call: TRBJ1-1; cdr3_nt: TGTGCCAGCCTCTACAGGGAGGGCACTGAAGCTTTCTTT; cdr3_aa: CASLYREGTEAFF
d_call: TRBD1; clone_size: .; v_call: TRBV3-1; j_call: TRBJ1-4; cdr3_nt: TGTGCCAGCAGCCGGTATGATTTTCAGGGGGCGAAGACTAATGAAAAACTGTTTTTT; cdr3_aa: CASSRYDFQGAKTNEKLFF
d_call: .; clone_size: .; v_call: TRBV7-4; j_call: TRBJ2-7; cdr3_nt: TGTGCCAGCAGCTTGGGGGGCGAGCATTACTTC; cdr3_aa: CASSLGGEHYF
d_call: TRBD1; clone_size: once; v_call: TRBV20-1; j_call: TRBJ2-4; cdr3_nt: TGCAGTGCTACTTATGGACAGGTGTCTCCCAAAAACATTCAGTACTTC; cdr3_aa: CSATYGQVSPKNIQYF
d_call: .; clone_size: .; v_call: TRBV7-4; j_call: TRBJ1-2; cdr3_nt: TGTGCCAGCATAACCGGGACATCCCCCACCGGCCGGGAATATGGCTACACCTTC; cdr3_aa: CASITGTSPTGREYGYTF
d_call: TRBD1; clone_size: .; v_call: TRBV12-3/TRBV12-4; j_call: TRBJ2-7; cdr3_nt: TGTGCCAGCAGTTTAACCAGGGGGCCCTCCTACGAGCAGTACTTC; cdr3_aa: CASSLTRGPSYEQYF
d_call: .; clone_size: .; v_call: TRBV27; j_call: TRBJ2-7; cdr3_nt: TGTGCCAGCAGTCCAAGGACGGCCGCAGGCGAGCAGTACTTC; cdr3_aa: CASSPRTAAGEQYF
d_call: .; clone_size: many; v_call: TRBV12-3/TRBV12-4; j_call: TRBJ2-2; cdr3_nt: TGTGCCAGCAGTTCAGGAGGTGGGGAGCTGTTTTTT; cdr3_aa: CASSSGGGELFF
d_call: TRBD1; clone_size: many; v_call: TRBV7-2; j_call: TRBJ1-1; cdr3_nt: TGTGCCAGCAGCCCAACTGGCCGACAGGGAGGCGGGGTGGACACTGAAGCTTTCTTT; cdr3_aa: CASSPTGRQGGGVDTEAFF
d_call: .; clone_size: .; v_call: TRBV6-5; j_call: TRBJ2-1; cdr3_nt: TGTGCCAGCAGTGCAGGGCCTTACAATGAGCAGTTCTTC; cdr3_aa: CASSAGPYNEQFF
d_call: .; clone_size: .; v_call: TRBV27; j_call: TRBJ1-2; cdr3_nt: TGTGCCCGCAGTTTATTCGGACAGAACTATGGCTACACCTTC; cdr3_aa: CARSLFGQNYGYTF
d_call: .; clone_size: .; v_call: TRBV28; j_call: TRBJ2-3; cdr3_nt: TGTGCCAGCAGTTTCGACATCCCCCTGGACGCCCTGACCACAGATACGCAGTATTTT; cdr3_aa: CASSFDIPLDALTTDTQYF
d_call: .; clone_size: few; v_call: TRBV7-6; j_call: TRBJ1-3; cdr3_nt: TGTGCCAGCAGCTCCTCGACTGTGGGCTCTGGAAACACCATATATTTT; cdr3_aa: CASSSSTVGSGNTIYF
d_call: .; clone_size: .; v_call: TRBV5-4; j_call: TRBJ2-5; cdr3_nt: TGTGCCAGCAGCTCCTCTGCGATTTCGGAGACCCAGTACTTC; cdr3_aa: CASSSSAISETQYF
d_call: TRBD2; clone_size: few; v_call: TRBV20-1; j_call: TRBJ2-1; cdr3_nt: TGCAGTGCTAGATCGCTAGCGGGGTACTACAATGAGCAGTTCTTC; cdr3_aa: CSARSLAGYYNEQFF
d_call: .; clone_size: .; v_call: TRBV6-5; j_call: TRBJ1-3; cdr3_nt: TGTGCCAGCAGTATGCGTCAGGCTAGCTCTGGAAACACCATATATTTT; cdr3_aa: CASSMRQASSGNTIYF
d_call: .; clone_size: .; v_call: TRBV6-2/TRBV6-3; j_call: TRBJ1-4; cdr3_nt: TGTGCCAGCAGCTCGTCCACGGACAGATCAACTAATGAAAAACTGTTTTTT; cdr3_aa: CASSSSTDRSTNEKLFF
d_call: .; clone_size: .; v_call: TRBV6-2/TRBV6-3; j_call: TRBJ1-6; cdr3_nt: TGTGCCAGCAGAAACGACAGGCGGAGAGATTCACCCCTCCACTTT; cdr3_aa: CASRNDRRRDSPLHF
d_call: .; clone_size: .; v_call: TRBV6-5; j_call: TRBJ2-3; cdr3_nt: TGTGCCAGCAGTAGATCGGGGGCGCGCACAGATACGCAGTATTTT; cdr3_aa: CASSRSGARTDTQYF
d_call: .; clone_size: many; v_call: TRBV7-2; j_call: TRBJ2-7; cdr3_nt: TGTGCCAGCAGCCTCCCCCCCTCCTACGAGCAGTACTTC; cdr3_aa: CASSLPPSYEQYF
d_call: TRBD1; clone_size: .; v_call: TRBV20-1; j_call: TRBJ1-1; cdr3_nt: TGCAGTGCTAGAGGGGCAGGGGGCGCCAGGAGGGCTTTCTTT; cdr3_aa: CSARGAGGARRAFF
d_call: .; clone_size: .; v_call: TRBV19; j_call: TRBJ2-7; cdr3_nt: TGTGCCAGTAGTGTCCGGGACACAACCTACGAGCAGTACTTC; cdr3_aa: CASSVRDTTYEQYF
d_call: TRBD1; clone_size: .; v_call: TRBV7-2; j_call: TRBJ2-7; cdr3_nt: TGTGCCAGCAGTACCTCCCGGGGACAGGGCCTCTACGAGCAGTACTTC; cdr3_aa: CASSTSRGQGLYEQYF
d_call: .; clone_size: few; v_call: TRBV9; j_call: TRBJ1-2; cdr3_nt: TGTGCCAGCAGCGTAGGACACCCTAACTATGGCTACACCTTC; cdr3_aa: CASSVGHPNYGYTF
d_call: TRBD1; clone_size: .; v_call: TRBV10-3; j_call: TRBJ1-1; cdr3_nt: TGTGCCATCAGAGCCCCGGACAGGGGCAACACGGAAGCTTTCTTT; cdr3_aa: CAIRAPDRGNTEAFF
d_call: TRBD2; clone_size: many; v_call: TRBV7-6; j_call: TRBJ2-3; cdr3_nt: TGTGCCAGCAGCGAGAGGACTAGCGGGGCAGATACGCAGTATTTT; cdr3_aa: CASSERTSGADTQYF
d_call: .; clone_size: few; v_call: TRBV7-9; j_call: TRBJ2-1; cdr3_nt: TGTGCCAGCAGCTTAGCGATCGGGGAGCGAGGGCAGTTCTTC; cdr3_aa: CASSLAIGERGQFF
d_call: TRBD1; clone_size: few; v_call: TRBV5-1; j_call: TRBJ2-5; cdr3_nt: TGCGCCAGCAGCCCCACAGGGGACCCTTGGGAGACCCAGTACTTC; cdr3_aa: CASSPTGDPWETQYF
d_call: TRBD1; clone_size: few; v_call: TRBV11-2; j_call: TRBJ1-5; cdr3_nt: TGTGCCAGCAGCAGTGACAGGGGAATAGTTCGCAATCAGCCCCAGCATTTT; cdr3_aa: CASSSDRGIVRNQPQHF
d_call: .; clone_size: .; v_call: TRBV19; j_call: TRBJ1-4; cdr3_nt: TGTGCCAGTAGCAGGACACCTACAACTAATGAAAAACTGTTTTTT; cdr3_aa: CASSRTPTTNEKLFF
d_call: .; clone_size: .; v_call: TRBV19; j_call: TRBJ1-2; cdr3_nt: TGTGCCTCTCGTACAGGGAGAGACTATGGCTACACCTTC; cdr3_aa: CASRTGRDYGYTF
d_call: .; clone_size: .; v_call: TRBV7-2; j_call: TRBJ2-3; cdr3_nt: TGTGCCAGCAGCTCCGGAGGGGGTGCTCCGCACACAGATACGCAGTATTTT; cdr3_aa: CASSSGGGAPHTDTQYF
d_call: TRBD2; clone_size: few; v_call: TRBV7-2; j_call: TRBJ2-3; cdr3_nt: TGTGCCAGCAGCTTAGTCCCTAGCGGGGCCACAGATACGCAGTATTTT; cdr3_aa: CASSLVPSGATDTQYF
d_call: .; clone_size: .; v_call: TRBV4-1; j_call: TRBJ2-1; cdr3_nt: TGCTCCAGCAGCCAAGTTGGGACCGACAATGAGCAGTTCTTC; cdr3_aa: CSSSQVGTDNEQFF
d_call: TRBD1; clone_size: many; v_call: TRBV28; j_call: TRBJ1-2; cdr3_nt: TGTGCCAGCAGGCTTGGACAGGGGGCGCTTGGCTACACCTTC; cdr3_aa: CASRLGQGALGYTF
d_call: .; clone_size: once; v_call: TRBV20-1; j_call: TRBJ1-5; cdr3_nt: TGCAGTGCTAGAGAGGGGACGGCGAATCAGCCCCAGCATTTT; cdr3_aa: CSAREGTANQPQHF
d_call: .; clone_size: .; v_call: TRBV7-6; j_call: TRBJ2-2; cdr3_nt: TGTGCCAGCAGCTCATCCGCGGGGGCTGGCGGGGAGCTGTTTTTT; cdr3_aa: CASSSSAGAGGELFF
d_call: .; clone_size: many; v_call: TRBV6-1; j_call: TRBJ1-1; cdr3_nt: TGTGCCAGCAGTGAAACCCCCGGGACTGAAGCTTTCTTT; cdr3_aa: CASSETPGTEAFF
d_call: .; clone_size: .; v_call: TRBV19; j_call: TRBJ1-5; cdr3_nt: TGTGCCAGTAGTATGGCGGGAAGGAGCAATCAGCCCCAGCATTTT; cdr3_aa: CASSMAGRSNQPQHF